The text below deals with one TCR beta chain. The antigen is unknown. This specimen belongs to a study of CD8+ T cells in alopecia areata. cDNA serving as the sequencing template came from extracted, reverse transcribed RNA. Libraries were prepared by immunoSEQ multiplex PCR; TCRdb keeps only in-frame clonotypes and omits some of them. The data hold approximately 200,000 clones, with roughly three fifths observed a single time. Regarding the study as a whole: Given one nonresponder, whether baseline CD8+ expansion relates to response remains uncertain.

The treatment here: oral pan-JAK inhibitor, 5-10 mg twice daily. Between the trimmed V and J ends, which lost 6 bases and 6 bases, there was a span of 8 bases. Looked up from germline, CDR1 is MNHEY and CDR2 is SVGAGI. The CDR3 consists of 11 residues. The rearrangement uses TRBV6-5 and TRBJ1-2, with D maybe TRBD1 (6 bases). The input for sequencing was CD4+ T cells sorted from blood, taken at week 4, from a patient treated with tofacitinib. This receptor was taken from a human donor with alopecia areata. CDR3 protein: CASSKGDGYTF. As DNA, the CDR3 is TGTGCCAGCAGCAAGGGGGATGGCTACACCTTC.